This T cell receptor beta chain derives from a study of neurological immune-mediated disorders. Whole-study context: The multiple sclerosis group of roughly 35 included 31 relapsing-remitting and 3 secondary progressive patients.

Synthesis of cDNA was accomplished via 5'RACE employing 10-nucleotide random UMIs. TCRdb redid the calling of the 5' RACE reads with MiXCR, one entry per CDR3 protein. The sample yields 50,000 to 60,000 distinct CDR3 sequences, about 4.2% seen once. General study points: When the repertoires were sorted by phylogenetic grouping, those of 18 of 34 multiple sclerosis patients ended up in one related-CDR3 cluster, a possible signature.

The CDR3 sequence is 12 residues long. Trimming cost V 8 bases and J 1 base; bases outside gene matches: 1. Per the germline V gene, CDR1 is SEHNR and CDR2 is FQNEAQ (reference sequence). This clonotype showed up many times. Antigen: not known. Sequenced: CD4+ T cells from blood. This clonotype originated in a woman in her thirties or forties with multiple sclerosis. The rearrangement links TRBV7-9 to TRBJ2-7; 8 nucleotides match TRBD1. CDR3 DNA sequence: TGTGCCAGCGGACAGGGTTCCTACGAGCAGTACTTC. Protein: CASGQGSYEQYF.